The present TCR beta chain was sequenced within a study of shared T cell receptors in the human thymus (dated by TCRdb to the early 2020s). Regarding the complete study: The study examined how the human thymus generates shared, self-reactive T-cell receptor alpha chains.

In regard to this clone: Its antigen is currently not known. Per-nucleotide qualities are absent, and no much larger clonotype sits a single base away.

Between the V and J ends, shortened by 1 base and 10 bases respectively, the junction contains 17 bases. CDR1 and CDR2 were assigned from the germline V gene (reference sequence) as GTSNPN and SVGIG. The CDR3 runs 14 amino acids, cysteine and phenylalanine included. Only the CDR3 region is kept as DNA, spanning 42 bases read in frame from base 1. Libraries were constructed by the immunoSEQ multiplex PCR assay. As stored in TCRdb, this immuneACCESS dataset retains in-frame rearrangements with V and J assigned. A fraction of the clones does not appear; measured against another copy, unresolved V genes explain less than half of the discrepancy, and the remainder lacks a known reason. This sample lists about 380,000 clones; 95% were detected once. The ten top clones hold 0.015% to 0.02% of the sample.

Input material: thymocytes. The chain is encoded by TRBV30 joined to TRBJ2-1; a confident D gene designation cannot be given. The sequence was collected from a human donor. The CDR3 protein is CAWSEQTHSLEQFF. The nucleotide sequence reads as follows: TGTGCCTGGAGTGAGCAAACCCATTCTCTGGAGCAGTTCTTC.